This TCR beta chain was recovered during a study of blood T cell repertoires in COVID-19 (dated by TCRdb to about 2020). In terms of the full investigation: Samples from collaborators originated in the United States, Italy and Spain and spanned both the acute and convalescent phases of COVID-19. Samples came from the ongoing ImmuneRACE study (first 160 participants) plus 1,254 subjects from 6 global collaborators. HLA class I and class II types, where available, came from metadata supplied by the sample provider rather than from assay-based typing. The material from the prospective study consisted of cDNA or gDNA derived from T cells, B-cell-depleted T cells, or PBMCs. The repertoires were made available in a free public database intended to serve as a resource for research on the immune response to SARS-CoV-2. Sample metadata almost always included a de-identified subject ID, COVID-19 status, age in years and sex. Deeply sampled blood TCRbeta repertoires from subjects exposed to, actively infected with, or recovered from COVID-19 were included in the dataset.

Sequences MNHEY (CDR1) and SMNVEV (CDR2) are obtained from the germline V gene (reference sequence). Including cysteine and phenylalanine, the CDR3 has 14 amino acids. The read is trimmed to its CDR3 DNA, 42 bases read in frame from base 1. Cut back by 4 bases and 1 base, the V and J ends lie 10 bases apart. Worth noting for this clone: Its antigen target is currently unknown. One base away there is no much larger clone; base qualities are not given.

Participants in the prospective study were enrolled through a virtual design, were aged roughly 18 to 100 years, and lived in approximately 25 United States geographic areas. To assign participants to cohorts, the prospective study relied on clinical history that participants themselves reported in a screening survey and a study questionnaire. Recovered participants in ImmuneRACE Cohort 3 were defined as having two consecutive negative NP/OP PCR tests, clearance from a healthcare professional, or resolution of symptoms. Mobile phlebotomists in the prospective study collected whole blood, serum and a nasopharyngeal or oropharyngeal swab from every participant. Prospective study participants could optionally give additional blood draws and questionnaires over an approximately two-month period. Blood samples from the prospective study were shipped frozen or at room temperature prior to DNA extraction.

The immunoSEQ Assay, a bias-controlled multiplex PCR, was used to amplify TCRbeta CDR3 regions from genomic DNA. As for how the authors treated the data: The number of nucleated cells in each sample was estimated by amplification of reference gene primers within the assay. To quantify the absolute abundance of each unique TCRbeta CDR3 rearrangement, sequence reads were collapsed and filtered. For each sample, productive Simpson clonality was calculated as the square root of Simpson's diversity index across productive rearrangements. TCRdb carries this immuneACCESS record with in-frame sequences only. Its versions omit some clonotypes, under half of them owing to an unresolved V gene in the studies checked, with the rest unexplained. V and J calls and clone size are as listed in that table; D and trimming were resolved from the DNA. This sample lists roughly 300,000 clones; more than 75% were detected once. The top ten hold roughly 1% of the sample.

Broad study findings and their caveats: How much clinical and demographic metadata was included differed by source and by participant, and the metadata was provided uncurated.

The material sequenced was PBMCs or T cells enriched from blood (not recorded which). This receptor was taken from a woman aged 25 to 39 who had recovered from COVID-19. The V and J genes are TRBV27 and TRBJ1-1, with the D gene not clear enough to name. Here the CDR3 is given as CASSSLRPNTEAFF. The nucleotide sequence reads TGTGCCAGCAGTTCCCTGAGGCCGAACACTGAAGCTTTCTTT.